Below are 6 T cell receptor beta chains sequenced from a single sample in a study of human thymus T cells. Thymic material originated from resections removed in the course of corrective heart surgery. Here immunoSEQ multiplex PCR was the method, and the copy in TCRdb shows in-frame clones only, minus some. The data contain fewer than 90,000 clones, around 96% of them singletons. Sequences were obtained from thymus tissue. The receptors shown here come from a boy under three years old with a congenital heart defect but otherwise immunologically healthy.

The chain employs TRBV9 and TRBJ1-4; D unresolved. CDR1 is SGDLS, CDR2 YYNGEE, per germline. Trimming left V 0 bases short and J 4 bases short, with 4 bases between. This CDR3 contains 13 residues. The CDR3 nucleotides are TGTGCCAGCAGCGTAGGAATTAATGAAAAACTGTTTTTT. Protein product: CASSVGINEKLFF.

The CDR3, as DNA: TGTGCCAGCAGTGGCGTCCCTTGGGCGGACTATGGCTACACCTTC. It is translated as CASSGVPWADYGYTF. The chain uses TRBV2 and TRBJ1-2; no clear D. The V end was cut by 4 bases, the J end by 3 bases, with 15 bases between. From germline, CDR1 is SNHLY and CDR2 FYNNEI. This CDR3 is built from 15 residues.

The V gene is TRBV7-2, the J gene TRBJ2-7; 10 bases match TRBD2. V was pared by 2 bases and J by 2 bases, with 6 bases of the junction left unmatched. Germline CDR1 is SGHTA and CDR2 is FQGNSA. The CDR3 extends over 16 amino acids. CDR3 loop: CASSLHSSGGPYEQYF. CDR3 nucleotides: TGTGCCAGCAGCTTACATAGTAGCGGGGGGCCCTACGAGCAGTACTTC.

This chain connects TRBV29-1 to TRBJ2-3; D remains unclear. CDR1 and CDR2 (germline): SQVTM, ANQGSEA. The CDR3 has 11 residues. V dropped 4 bases and J dropped 1 base, with 3 bases sitting between them. This chain's CDR3 is CSVGRTDTQYF. The CDR3 DNA is TGCAGCGTTGGCCGCACAGATACGCAGTATTTT.

The J gene is TRBJ1-2, the V gene TRBV11-3, with 10 nucleotides matching TRBD1. The junction had 13 bases not matched to a gene; V was cut back by 5 bases and J by 4 bases. This CDR3 is 17 amino acids long. The V gene's germline CDR1 is SGHNT and CDR2 YENEEA. The CDR3 DNA reads TGTGCCAGCAGCCCTGGGACAGGGGTACCCGCGGTCTATGGCTACACCTTC. It specifies CASSPGTGVPAVYGYTF.

The gene calls are TRBV18 and TRBJ1-1, with D unresolved. Germline V gene sequence: CDR1 KGHSH, CDR2 LQKENI. The CDR3 length is 19 residues. Trimming removed 2 bases from V and 3 bases from J, with 25 bases in between. CDR3 in amino acids: CASSPKPIRIEGRYTEAFF. The CDR3 DNA is TGTGCCAGCTCACCAAAGCCCATCAGGATCGAAGGGCGGTACACTGAAGCTTTCTTT.